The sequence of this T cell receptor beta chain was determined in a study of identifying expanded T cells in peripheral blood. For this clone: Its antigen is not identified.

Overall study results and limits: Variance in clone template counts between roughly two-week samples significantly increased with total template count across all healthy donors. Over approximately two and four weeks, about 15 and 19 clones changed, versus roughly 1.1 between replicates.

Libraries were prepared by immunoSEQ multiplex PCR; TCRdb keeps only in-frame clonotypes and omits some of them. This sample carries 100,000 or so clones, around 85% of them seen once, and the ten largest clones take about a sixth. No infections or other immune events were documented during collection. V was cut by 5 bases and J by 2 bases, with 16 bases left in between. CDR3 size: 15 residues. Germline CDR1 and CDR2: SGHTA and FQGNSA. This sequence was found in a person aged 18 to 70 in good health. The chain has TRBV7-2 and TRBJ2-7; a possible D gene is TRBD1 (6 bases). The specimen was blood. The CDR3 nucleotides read TGTGCCAGCAGCCCACGCCTCTCAGGGGCCTACGAGCAGTACTTC. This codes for CASSPRLSGAYEQYF.